The source of this TCR beta chain is a study of cytotoxic CD8 clonotypes in ibrutinib-treated CLL. Study as a whole: Partial response occurred in about 25 patients and complete response in 2; at median approximately 70 months, around 14 remained remitted and roughly 12 progressed. Patients gave response samples after a median approximately 11 months of treatment, range 6 to 36. Each sample contained, on average, approximately 230,000 productive templates and about 88,000 productive rearrangements.

Targeted sequencing depth ranged from 1 in 200,000 to 1 in 1 million T cells. The repertoire was sequenced with immunoSEQ multiplex PCR; TCRdb's copy has only in-frame clones and lacks some. The data show about 120,000 clones, roughly 57% seen once. Trimming removed 4 bases from V and 1 base from J, with 17 bases in between. Germline lookup yields CDR1 MGHRA and CDR2 YSYEKL. CDR3 length: 17 residues. This sequence joins TRBV4-1 and TRBJ2-1, with D perhaps matching TRBD2 (5 bases). Sequences were derived from PBMCs, sampled after 24 months of ibrutinib treatment. The clonotype was recovered from a human donor with chronic lymphocytic leukemia. CDR3 region: CASSPKTSSGSYNEQFF. In DNA, the CDR3 is TGCGCCAGCAGCCCCAAAACTAGTAGTGGATCCTACAATGAGCAGTTCTTC.